This TCR beta chain was profiled in a study of blood T cell repertoires in COVID-19. Whole-study context: Both acute and convalescent COVID-19 samples were obtained from the United States, Italy and Spain.

Germline CDR1 reads SGHKS; CDR2 reads YYEKEE (reference sequence). Unmatched junction bases numbered 7, after V lost 3 bases and J lost 4 bases. The CDR3 totals 15 residues. This clone was counted between two and nine times. Cohort assignment relied on participant-reported clinical history. Recovered participants had two consecutive negative NP/OP PCR tests, healthcare professional clearance, or symptom resolution. Original methodology: By means of reference gene primer amplification, nucleated cell counts were estimated. Libraries were prepared by immunoSEQ multiplex PCR; TCRdb keeps only in-frame clonotypes and omits some of them. V and J calls and clone size are as listed in that table; D and trimming were resolved from the DNA. The table shows hundreds of thousands of clones, with 87% occurring only once.

The source is a woman aged 18-29 years who had recovered from COVID-19. The sequenced sample consisted of PBMCs or T cells enriched from blood (not recorded which). The chain uses TRBV5-5 and TRBJ1-3; 7 positions match TRBD1. The CDR3 region is CASSWGTAEGNTIYF. CDR3 nucleotides: TGTGCCAGCAGCTGGGGGACAGCTGAAGGAAACACCATATATTTT.